This T cell receptor (beta chain) was documented in a study of shared clonotypes between healthy human individuals. Details on this clone: Only one base separates this from a far larger clonotype, so it likely reflects a read error.

Unsorted PBMC samples were amplified in replicate PCRs containing roughly 290 ng DNA, tens of thousands of T cell genomes. The authors' processing: From ImmunoSEQ came sequences covering only the junction and carrying no quality scores, so filtering differed. The method was immunoSEQ multiplex PCR; TCRdb's version includes in-frame clones alone and lacks a portion of them. The DNA gave D and trimming, while V, J and clone size come from that table. The repertoire holds 100,000 or so clones, with approximately 44% as singletons. V lost 2 bases to trimming and J lost 2 bases, with 12 bases between them. Germline V gene lookup returns CDR1 SQVTM and CDR2 ANQGSEA. The CDR3 has 14 amino acids.

The chain recombines TRBV29-1 with TRBJ2-5; TRBD2 is a possible D gene (6 bases). This receptor was taken from a woman aged 40 to 50 in good health. Some clones in this sample may be carry-over from other donors' samples. The sequencing sample was made of PBMCs. In DNA, the CDR3 is TGCAGCGTTGAACTCAGGAGGGGTCAAGAGACCCAGTACTTC. This codes for CSVELRRGQETQYF.